These 23 T cell receptor beta chains share one sample of origin, sequenced in a study of cytomegalovirus exposure and HLA in healthy donors. PCR was performed using 60 Vbeta and 13 Jbeta primers. The data were produced by immunoSEQ multiplex PCR, yet TCRdb's version contains in-frame clones alone and is incomplete. Seen here are about 130,000 clones, 80% observed once, and the top ten hold over 2.5%. Sequencing input: PBMCs. These receptors were collected from a male donor in good health and CMV-seronegative.

The chain couples TRBV28 to TRBJ2-3, with D possibly TRBD2 on 7 matching bases. This CDR3 spans 15 amino acids. Germline CDR1 is MDHEN and CDR2 is SYDVKM. V lost 3 bases, J lost 1 base, and 11 bases lay in between. The CDR3 DNA is TGTGCCAGCAGTTTTGGGGGGGCGGGCACAGATACGCAGTATTTT. This gives the protein CASSFGGAGTDTQYF.

V is TRBV5-1 and J is TRBJ2-7, with D possibly being TRBD1 (7 bases). The CDR3 contains 15 residues. Germline CDR1 SGHRS, CDR2 YFSETQ. Trimming shortened V by 6 bases and J by 3 bases, and 19 bases separated the two germline ends. CDR3 amino acids: CASTQGGQHLYEQYF. Here the CDR3 DNA reads TGCGCCAGCACCCAGGGGGGACAGCACCTCTACGAGCAGTACTTC. Full variable domain (outside the CDR3, taken from reference TRBV5-1 and TRBJ2-7): KAGVTQTPRYLIKTRGQQVTLSCSPISGHRSVSWYQQTPGQGLQFLFEYFSETQRNKGNFPGRFSGRQFSNSRSEMNVSTLELGDSALYLCASTQGGQHLYEQYFGPGTRLTVT.

This chain links TRBV25-1 with TRBJ2-1; 8 bases fit TRBD1. This CDR3 region has 15 residues. Per germline, CDR1 MGHDK and CDR2 SYGVNS. The ends lost 3 bases at V and 8 bases at J; junction bases unmatched: 9. CDR3 amino acids: CASSEGQGAGYEQFF. In DNA, the CDR3 is TGTGCCAGCAGTGAGGGTCAGGGGGCTGGGTATGAGCAGTTCTTC.

A remark on this clone: Other DNA sequences of this sample code for an identical CDR3. The rearrangement links TRBV7-2 to TRBJ1-3; D is uncertain. The CDR3 length is 13 residues. Trimming removed 2 bases from V and 1 base from J, with 3 bases in between. Germline loops: CDR1 SGHTA, CDR2 FQGNSA. In DNA form, the CDR3 reads TGTGCCAGCAGCTTATATTCTGGAAACACCATATATTTT. Protein: CASSLYSGNTIYF. Variable domain in full (rest from reference TRBV7-2 and TRBJ1-3): GAGVSQSPSNKVTEKGKDVELRCDPISGHTALYWYRQSLGQGLEFLIYFQGNSAPDKSGLPSDRFSAERTGGSVSTLTIQRTQQEDSAVYLCASSLYSGNTIYFGEGSWLTVV.

The V gene is TRBV28, the J gene TRBJ2-1; no clear D gene. The length of the CDR3 is 13 residues. V dropped 1 base and J dropped 4 bases, with 5 bases sitting between them. Germline V gives CDR1 MDHEN, CDR2 SYDVKM. CDR3 sequence: CASSLYEYNEQFF. In nucleotides, the CDR3 is TGTGCCAGCAGTTTATATGAGTACAATGAGCAGTTCTTC.

The chain joins TRBV19 to TRBJ1-1; D might be TRBD1 (6 bases). V lost 4 bases and J 5 bases, leaving 11 bases between the germline ends. From germline, CDR1 is LNHDA and CDR2 SQIVND (reference sequence). There are 13 residues in the CDR3. For the CDR3, the DNA is TGTGCCAGTAGTACAGGGGTCGTAACTGAAGCTTTCTTT. Amino acids: CASSTGVVTEAFF.

The chain carries TRBV29-1 and TRBJ1-4, with D perhaps TRBD1 (5 bases). CDR1 is SQVTM, CDR2 ANQGSEA, per germline. The CDR3 is 11 amino acids. The V and J ends lost 2 bases and 17 bases respectively, with 15 bases between them. The CDR3 here is CSVEWGGRTFF. The CDR3 DNA follows: TGCAGCGTTGAATGGGGCGGACGTACATTTTTT. The full variable domain, completed using reference TRBV29-1 and TRBJ1-4, is SAVISQKPSRDICQRGTSLTIQCQVDSQVTMMFWYRQQPGQSLTLIATANQGSEATYESGFVIDKFPISRPNLTFSTLTVSNMSPEDSSIYLCSVEWGGRTFFGSGTQLSVL.

The table lists this clone with a few counts. The J gene is TRBJ1-4, the V gene TRBV4-3, with D possibly matching TRBD1 (5 bases). Per germline, CDR1 LGHNA and CDR2 YSLEER. The CDR3 contains 18 residues. Trimming removed 1 base from V and 2 bases from J, with 17 bases in between. The DNA of the CDR3 is TGCGCCAGCAGCCAAGGCCCCCCCCCGGCAGGGACTAATGAAAAACTGTTTTTT. It specifies CASSQGPPPAGTNEKLFF.

The chain is built from TRBV2 and TRBJ1-2; 7 positions match TRBD1. J gave up 5 bases and V 6 bases, and 9 bases lay outside the gene matches. Germline values: CDR1 SNHLY, CDR2 FYNNEI. CDR3 size: 14 residues. In DNA, the CDR3 is TGTGCCAGCAGGATCCTAGGGACAGCTTATGGCTACACCTTC. It translates to CASRILGTAYGYTF.

CDR3: CASSQEGALEAFF. The CDR3 DNA reads as TGCGCCAGCAGCCAAGAAGGAGCCCTTGAAGCTTTCTTT. The rearrangement joins TRBV4-1 to TRBJ1-1; D not resolved. This CDR3 has 13 residues. The germline V gene has CDR1 MGHRA and CDR2 YSYEKL. Between the trimmed V and J ends, which lost 0 bases and 7 bases, there was a span of 9 bases.

This clone was seen a handful of times. This chain joins TRBV5-4 and TRBJ2-2; 8 nucleotides agree with TRBD2. This CDR3 is built from 15 residues. Germline V lookup: CDR1 SGHNT, CDR2 YYREEE (reference sequence). The V and J ends lost 3 bases and 7 bases, in that order; junction bases with no gene match: 8. CDR3 sequence: CASSSGLAEVGELFF. The CDR3 DNA is TGTGCCAGCAGCTCCGGACTAGCTGAGGTCGGGGAGCTGTTTTTT.

V usage is TRBV7-2 and J usage is TRBJ1-1, with D perhaps TRBD1 (5 bases). This CDR3 has 15 residues. Germline V gives CDR1 SGHTA, CDR2 FQGNSA. V dropped 4 bases and J dropped 3 bases, with 15 bases sitting between them. CDR3 in amino acids: CASSSYAGGDTEAFF. The CDR3 coding sequence is TGTGCCAGCAGCTCCTACGCCGGGGGAGACACTGAAGCTTTCTTT.

The chain combines TRBV6-6 with TRBJ2-1, with TRBD2 matching 10 bases. V was clipped by 8 bases and J by 9 bases; unmatched bases: 4. CDR3 length: 12 residues. Per the germline V gene, CDR1 is MNHNY and CDR2 is SVGAGI (reference sequence). In DNA form, the CDR3 reads TGTGCCAGCTCCATAGCGGGGGGTGAGCAGTTCTTC. This encodes CASSIAGGEQFF.

The chain recombines TRBV6-4 with TRBJ1-5; D may be TRBD1 (6 bases). Germline V gives CDR1 MRHNA, CDR2 SNTAGT. V lost 2 bases and J lost 6, with 11 bases in between. CDR3 length: 14 residues. In nucleotides, the CDR3 is TGTGCCAGCAGTGACCAGGCCAGGGGTCAGCCCCAGCATTTT. Residues: CASSDQARGQPQHF.

V is TRBV11-2 and J is TRBJ2-1; D unresolved. The CDR3 is 12 residues long. Trimming left V 3 bases short and J 9 bases short, with 9 bases between. Looked up from germline, CDR1 is SGHAT and CDR2 is FQNNGV. The CDR3 coding sequence is TGTGCCAGCAGCTTCTCTGCTACTGAGCAGTTCTTC. This gives the protein CASSFSATEQFF.

For this clone: At one boundary the junction diverges from the germline segment, which might be a read error. V and J are TRBV5-1 and TRBJ1-1; D is possibly TRBD1 (5 bases). This CDR3 is 11 amino acids long. Germline V gives CDR1 SGHRS, CDR2 YFSETQ. The CDR3 nucleotides read TGCGCCAGCAGCGCGGACACGGAAGCTTTCTTT. Translating it yields CASSADTEAFF.

The CDR3 DNA reads as TGTGCCTGGCGTCTACCGGGACTCCAAGAGACCCAGTACTTC. Translated: CAWRLPGLQETQYF. The rearrangement uses TRBV30 and TRBJ2-5; the D gene is possibly TRBD2 (6 bases). V was pared by 5 bases and J by 1 base, with 14 bases between. The CDR3 contains 14 residues. From germline, CDR1 is GTSNPN and CDR2 SVGIG (reference sequence).

The chain links TRBV10-1 to TRBJ2-7; TRBD2 aligns across 9 bases. CDR1 is WNHNN and CDR2 is SYGVQD in the germline V gene (reference sequence). V dropped 6 bases and J dropped 5; count of bases not matched to a gene: 8. The CDR3 contains 14 residues. The CDR3 reads CASSVTSGPDEQYF. In DNA form, the CDR3 reads TGCGCCAGCAGCGTGACTAGCGGTCCCGACGAGCAGTACTTC.

The CDR3 sequence is CASSFRQGTIMSSYNEQFF. DNA of the CDR3: TGTGCCAGCAGTTTCCGACAGGGGACAATAATGAGCTCCTACAATGAGCAGTTCTTC. The chain couples TRBV2 to TRBJ2-1, with 8 bases aligning to TRBD1. The germline CDR1 and CDR2 sequences are SNHLY and FYNNEI. There are 19 residues in the CDR3. V lost 5 bases to trimming and J lost 0 bases; unmatched junction nucleotides: 15.

This chain uses TRBV10-3 with TRBJ2-1; 12 positions match TRBD2. With 0 bases clipped from V and 7 bases from J, the junction kept 10 bases outside the gene matches. The CDR3 has 18 amino acids. Germline-derived CDR1 and CDR2 are ENHRY and SYGVKD. In nucleotides, the CDR3 is TGTGCCATCAGTGAGTCTGGGTCGACTAGCGGGAGTTTAAATGAGCAGTTCTTC. It encodes CAISESGSTSGSLNEQFF.

V gene TRBV7-2 combines with J gene TRBJ2-3; D unclear. The CDR3 loop spans 11 amino acids. Trimming stripped 5 bases from V and 6 bases from J, with 6 bases between. The germline CDR1 and CDR2 sequences are SGHTA and FQGNSA. The CDR3, as DNA: TGTGCCAGCAGCATCGGGGATACGCAGTATTTT. Encoded protein: CASSIGDTQYF.

This chain links TRBV9 with TRBJ2-3; weak D call: TRBD1 (6 bases). Per germline, CDR1 SGDLS and CDR2 YYNGEE. The CDR3 sequence is 15 residues long. V shed 0 bases and J shed 2 bases, with 10 bases lying between them. CDR3 sequence: CASSVAGTNTDTQYF. The CDR3 nucleotides are TGTGCCAGCAGCGTAGCAGGGACAAACACAGATACGCAGTATTTT.

The chain joins TRBV5-4 to TRBJ2-2, with a weak D call TRBD1 (5 bases). Germline V gene data show CDR1 as SGHNT and CDR2 as YYREEE (reference sequence). This CDR3 contains 15 residues. Trimming removed 4 bases at V and 4 bases at J, with 14 bases between. In DNA form, the CDR3 reads TGTGCCAGCAGCCCCGAGGATGGGGCCACCGGGGAGCTGTTTTTT. Residues: CASSPEDGATGELFF.